This TCR beta chain was sequenced for a study of T cells in women clearing cervical HPV infection. Study-level information: Case blood drawn at lesion detection; control blood after infection cleared.

Germline-derived CDR1 and CDR2 are SGHDT and YYEEEE. The CDR3 covers 15 residues. Between the trimmed V and J ends, which lost 3 bases and 7 bases, there was a span of 16 bases. The data were produced by immunoSEQ multiplex PCR, yet TCRdb's version contains in-frame clones alone and is incomplete. The table for this sample gives 34,000 or so clones. Regarding this clone: The read terminates 3 residues before the CDR3 end, so the remaining end is supplied by the germline J gene.

The material sequenced was blood buffy coat. The sequence came from a woman between 18 and 70 years old with a cervical HPV16 infection that either progressed to CIN3+ or cleared (not recorded which). The rearrangement joins TRBV5-6 to TRBJ1-4; TRBD1 might be the D (6 bases). The sequenced part of the CDR3 DNA is TGTGCCAGCAGCTGGGGGCCGGGGAAGGGTGAAAAA. It codes for CASSWGPGKGEK. The whole CDR3 protein reads CASSWGPGKGEKLFF.